Given below is one T cell receptor beta chain in context. Measured with immunoSEQ multiplex PCR; TCRdb has only the in-frame clones, and not every one. The profile shows about 110,000 clones, roughly 80% of them singletons. The data derive from a study of blood T cell repertoires in COVID-19. About the study: The United States, Italy and Spain were the sources of the acute and convalescent COVID-19 samples.

Trimming shortened V by 3 bases and J by 3 bases, and 8 bases separated the two germline ends. The CDR3 contains 13 residues. CDR1 SNHLY and CDR2 FYNNEI come from the germline V gene. This TCR came from a man aged 65-85 years with active or convalescent COVID-19. This rearrangement joins TRBV2 to TRBJ2-5, with a possible D match to TRBD1 (6 bases). The sample taken for sequencing was peripheral blood. The CDR3 loop reads CASSDNREETQYF. CDR3 in DNA: TGTGCCAGCAGTGATAACAGGGAAGAGACCCAGTACTTC.